These 11 T cell receptor beta chains originate from one sample sequenced in a study of shared clonotypes between healthy human individuals. CD8 cells regarded as naive lacked CD45RO, were positively chosen for CCR7, and omitted terminally differentiated effector memory CD45RA+ cells. Measured with immunoSEQ multiplex PCR; TCRdb has only the in-frame clones, and not every one. The sample has approximately 1.9 million clones, approximately 92% seen once. The sequencing input was naive CD8+ T cells from PBMCs. The source is a man in his late teens or twenties in good health. Some clones in this sample may be carry-over from other donors' samples.

The chain uses TRBV14 and TRBJ2-1, with a weak D call TRBD2 (6 bases). The germline gives CDR1 SGHDN, CDR2 FVKESK. V lost 5 bases to trimming and J lost 0 bases, with 17 bases between them. The CDR3 is made up of 17 amino acids. The CDR3 coding sequence is TGTGCCAGCAGCTACGCGAGTCTGGAGGGCTCCTACAATGAGCAGTTCTTC. Translated, it gives CASSYASLEGSYNEQFF.

The rearrangement joins TRBV10-3 to TRBJ2-7, with D perhaps matching TRBD1 (5 bases). This CDR3 is 14 amino acids long. Germline CDR1 reads ENHRY; CDR2 reads SYGVKD. V gave up 2 bases and J gave up 0 bases, with 8 bases separating them. In nucleotides, the CDR3 is TGTGCCATCAGTGAGCGACAGCTCTCCTACGAGCAGTACTTC. It is translated as CAISERQLSYEQYF.

CDR3 nucleotide sequence: TGTGCCAGCAGCTTAGTAGTAGCGGGAGGGAGGAATGAGCAGTTCTTC. Its translation is CASSLVVAGGRNEQFF. The chain couples TRBV11-2 to TRBJ2-1, with TRBD2 identical over 11 bases. The J segment lost 7 bases and the V segment lost 1 base, leaving 6 bases of the junction unmatched. The CDR3 has 16 residues. The germline V gene has CDR1 SGHAT and CDR2 FQNNGV.

This clone was counted once. V gene TRBV23-1 combines with J gene TRBJ1-1; no firm D call. TRBV23-1 falls under the ORF class, with uncertain function. V lost 4 bases, J lost 6 bases, and 9 bases lay in between. CDR3 length: 12 amino acids. As DNA, the CDR3 is TGCGCCAGCAGTCCCGACCGGGCTGAAGCTTTCTTT. Translating gives CASSPDRAEAFF.

This chain joins TRBV29-1 and TRBJ2-1; D is uncertain. The ends were cut back, 3 bases at V and 9 bases at J, with 15 bases in the middle. The CDR3 totals 13 residues. In germline, CDR1 is SQVTM, CDR2 ANQGSEA. In DNA form, the CDR3 reads TGCAGCGTTGATAGGACCTCCCTAGGTGAGCAGTTCTTC. Translated: CSVDRTSLGEQFF.

The rearrangement uses TRBV28 and TRBJ2-3; 8 bases map to TRBD2. CDR3 length: 17 residues. Losses at the gene ends were 4 bases for V and 4 bases for J; bases not matched to a gene: 13. Germline loops: CDR1 MDHEN, CDR2 SYDVKM. DNA for the CDR3: TGTGCCAGCAGTTCCCCCGGGGTAGCGGGACCGCCAGATACGCAGTATTTT. It encodes CASSSPGVAGPPDTQYF.

The chain joins TRBV5-6 to TRBJ2-2; a possible D gene is TRBD1 (6 bases). Germline lookup yields CDR1 SGHDT and CDR2 YYEEEE. The length of the CDR3 is 16 residues. V was clipped by 5 bases and J by 3 bases, with 17 bases between them. The chain's CDR3 is CASSHSEGDDTGELFF. CDR3 nucleotide sequence: TGTGCCAGCAGTCACTCTGAGGGGGATGACACCGGGGAGCTGTTTTTT.

This clone was counted a single time. V usage is TRBV4-2 and J usage is TRBJ2-2; TRBD2 is a possible D gene (6 bases). The V end lost 0 bases, the J end lost 0 bases, and 14 bases lay between the germline ends. Germline assignment: CDR1 LGHNA and CDR2 YNFKEQ. The CDR3 covers 18 residues. CDR3 DNA sequence: TGTGCCAGCAGCCAAGATGAGGGGCTAGCGCCGAACACCGGGGAGCTGTTTTTT. Its translation: CASSQDEGLAPNTGELFF.

The chain is built from TRBV7-6 and TRBJ2-7, with D unresolved. The CDR3 spans 14 residues. V was trimmed by 1 base and J by 5 bases, leaving 12 bases between them. Germline assignment: CDR1 SGHVS and CDR2 FNYEAQ. The CDR3 sequence is CASSLGQDRDEQYF. The CDR3 DNA is TGTGCCAGCAGCTTAGGGCAGGATAGGGACGAGCAGTACTTC.

CDR3 sequence reads: CASSLRGREAFF. CDR3 nucleotides: TGTGCCAGCAGCCTTCGGGGACGGGAAGCTTTCTTT. The chain couples TRBV28 to TRBJ1-1; TRBD1 might be the D (5 bases). CDR1 is MDHEN, CDR2 SYDVKM, per germline. The CDR3 is 12 residues long. The V end was cut by 6 bases, the J end by 8 bases, with 13 bases between.

The chain recombines TRBV6-1 with TRBJ2-7; D could derive from TRBD1 or TRBD2 (5 bases each). CDR3 length equals 13 residues. The V and J ends lost 7 bases and 2 bases respectively, with 12 bases between them. Looked up from germline, CDR1 is MNHNS and CDR2 is SASEGT. The CDR3 DNA reads as TGTGCCAGCATTCCGGTGGGGGCCTACGAGCAGTACTTC. Translation gives CASIPVGAYEQYF.